The present TCR beta chain was sequenced within a study of T cell changes during pregnancy in multiple sclerosis. CDR3 length: 15 residues. V shed 6 bases and J 8 bases; nucleotides not matched to a gene: 10. Germline CDR1 and CDR2: KGHSH and LQKENI. Sequencing was performed with immunoSEQ multiplex PCR; in TCRdb, only in-frame clones are kept and a portion is missing. The data contain more than 100,000 clones, around 91% of them seen just once; the ten biggest clones take up roughly 0.93%. The rearrangement uses TRBV18 and TRBJ1-4; 9 nucleotides align to TRBD1. The source is a female donor with multiple sclerosis, enrolled in a pregnancy study. Sequencing was performed on peripheral blood, taken after pregnancy. Written as DNA, the CDR3 is TGTGCCAGCTCGCGATCGGGACAGGGAGGAGAAAAACTGTTTTTT. As protein: CASSRSGQGGEKLFF. Full variable domain (rest looked up from reference TRBV18 and TRBJ1-4): NAGVMQNPRHLVRRRGQEARLRCSPMKGHSHVYWYRQLPEEGLKFMVYLQKENIIDESGMPKERFSAEFPKEGPSILRIQQVVRGDSAAYFCASSRSGQGGEKLFFGSGTQLSVL.